This TCR beta chain was identified during a study of OX40 agonist ivuxolimab in advanced cancers. Study context: Every patient in dose escalation had hepatocellular carcinoma, melanoma, renal cell or head and neck cancer. The dose-escalation cohort was about 87% male, with a mean age of about 60 years, ranging roughly 23 to 79. General study results and limits: Antigen specificity of clonally expanded peripheral T cells was not established. Also present in some nonresponders was a low level of normalized T-cell clonal expansion.

The protocol was immunoSEQ multiplex PCR, while the TCRdb copy is restricted to in-frame clones and leaves out a portion. The table shows some 80,000 clones, with more than 90% occurring only once. Comment on this clone: The antigen is unknown.

Germline CDR1 MNHNY, CDR2 SVGAGI (reference sequence). The V and J ends lost 6 bases and 4 bases respectively, with 15 bases between them. The CDR3 sequence is 14 residues long. This specimen was CD4+ or CD8+ T cells sorted from blood, taken in a trial of the OX40 agonist ivuxolimab. This receptor was obtained from an adult with an advanced solid tumor such as melanoma, head and neck, liver or kidney cancer. The chain recombines TRBV6-6 with TRBJ1-1; no firm D call. The DNA for the CDR3 is TGTGCCAGCAGGATGACTTTTGGGAGCACTGAAGCTTTCTTT. Its translation is CASRMTFGSTEAFF.